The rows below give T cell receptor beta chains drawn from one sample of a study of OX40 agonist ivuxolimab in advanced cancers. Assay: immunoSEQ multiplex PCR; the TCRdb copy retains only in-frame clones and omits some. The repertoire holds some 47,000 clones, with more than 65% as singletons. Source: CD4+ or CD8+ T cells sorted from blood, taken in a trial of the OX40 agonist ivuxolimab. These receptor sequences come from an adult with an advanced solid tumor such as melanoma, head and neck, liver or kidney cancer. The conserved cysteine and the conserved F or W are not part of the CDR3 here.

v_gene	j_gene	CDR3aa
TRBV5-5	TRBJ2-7	ASSLAMGASYEQY
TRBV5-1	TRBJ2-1	ASSWGYNEQF
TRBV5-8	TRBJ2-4	ASRIRALSKNIQY
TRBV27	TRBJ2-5	ASSRREQETQY
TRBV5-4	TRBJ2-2	ASSFGGGSRAGELF
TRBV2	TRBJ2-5	ASRGEGAGTQY
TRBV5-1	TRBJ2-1	ASSATSGRGYNEQF
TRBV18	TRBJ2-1	ASSQGVGSVHNEQF
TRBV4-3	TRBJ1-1	ASSRQTGWTEAF
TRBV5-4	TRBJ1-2	ASSIPTGGAANYGYT
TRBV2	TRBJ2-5	ASSWRGETQY